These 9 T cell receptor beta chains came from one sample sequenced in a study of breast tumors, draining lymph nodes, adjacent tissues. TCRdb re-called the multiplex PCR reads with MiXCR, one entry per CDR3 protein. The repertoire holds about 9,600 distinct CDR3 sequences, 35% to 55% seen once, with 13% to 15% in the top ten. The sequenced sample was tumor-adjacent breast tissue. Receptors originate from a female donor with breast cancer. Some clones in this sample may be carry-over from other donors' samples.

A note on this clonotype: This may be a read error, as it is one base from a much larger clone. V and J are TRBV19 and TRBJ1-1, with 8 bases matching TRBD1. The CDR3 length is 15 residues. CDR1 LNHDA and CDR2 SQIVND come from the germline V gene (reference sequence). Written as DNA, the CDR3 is TGTGCCAGTAGTATAGGAGTCGCAGGGGGCACTAAAGCTTTCTTT. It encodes CASSIGVAGGTKAFF.

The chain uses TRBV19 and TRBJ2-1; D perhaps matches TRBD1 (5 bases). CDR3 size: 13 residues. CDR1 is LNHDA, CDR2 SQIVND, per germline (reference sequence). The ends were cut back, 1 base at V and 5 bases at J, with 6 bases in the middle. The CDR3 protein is CASSIGQHNEQFF. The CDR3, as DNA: TGTGCCAGTAGTATAGGACAGCACAATGAGCAGTTCTTC.

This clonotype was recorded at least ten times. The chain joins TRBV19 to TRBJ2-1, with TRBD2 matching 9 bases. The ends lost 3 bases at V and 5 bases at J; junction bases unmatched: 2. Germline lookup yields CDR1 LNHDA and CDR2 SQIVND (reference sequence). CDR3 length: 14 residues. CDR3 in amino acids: CASSMTSGNNEQFF. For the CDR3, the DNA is TGTGCCAGTAGTATGACTAGCGGCAACAATGAGCAGTTCTTC.

The CDR3 DNA sequence: TGTGCCAGCAGTTTATTCGTGGGAGGGCGTCCCTACGAGCAGTACTTC. Amino acids: CASSLFVGGRPYEQYF. J is TRBJ2-7 and V is TRBV28; 7 positions match TRBD2. The V gene end was trimmed by 1 base and the J gene end by 2 bases; junction bases not matched to a gene: 8. The CDR3 has 16 residues. Germline loops: CDR1 MDHEN, CDR2 SYDVKM.

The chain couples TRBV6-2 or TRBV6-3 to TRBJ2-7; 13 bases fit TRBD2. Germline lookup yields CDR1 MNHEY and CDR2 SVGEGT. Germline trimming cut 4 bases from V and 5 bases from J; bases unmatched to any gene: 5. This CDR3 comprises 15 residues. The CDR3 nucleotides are TGTGCCAGCAGTTCCACTAGCGGGAGGGCCCACGAGCAGTACTTC. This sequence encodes CASSSTSGRAHEQYF.

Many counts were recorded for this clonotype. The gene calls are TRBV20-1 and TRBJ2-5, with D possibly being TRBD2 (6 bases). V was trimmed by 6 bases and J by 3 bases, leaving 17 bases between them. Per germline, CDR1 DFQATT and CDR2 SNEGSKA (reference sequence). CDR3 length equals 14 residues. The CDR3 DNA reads TGCAGTGCCAGGACCGGGAGACCTGAAGAGACCCAGTACTTC. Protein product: CSARTGRPEETQYF.

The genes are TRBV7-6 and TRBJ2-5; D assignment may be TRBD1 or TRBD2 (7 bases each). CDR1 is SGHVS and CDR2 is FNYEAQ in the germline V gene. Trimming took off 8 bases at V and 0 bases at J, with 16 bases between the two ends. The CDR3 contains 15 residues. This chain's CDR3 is CASGRGGGDQETQYF. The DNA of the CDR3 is TGTGCCAGCGGCAGGGGAGGGGGCGACCAAGAGACCCAGTACTTC.

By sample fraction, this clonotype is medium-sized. CDR3 bases: TGCAGTGCTAGACCAGATACCTACGAGCAGTACTTC. Amino acid sequence: CSARPDTYEQYF. The V gene is TRBV20-1, the J gene TRBJ2-7; D is uncertain. The CDR3 consists of 12 residues. Germline values: CDR1 DFQATT, CDR2 SNEGSKA (reference sequence). The ends were cut back, 2 bases at V and 2 bases at J, with 7 bases in the middle.

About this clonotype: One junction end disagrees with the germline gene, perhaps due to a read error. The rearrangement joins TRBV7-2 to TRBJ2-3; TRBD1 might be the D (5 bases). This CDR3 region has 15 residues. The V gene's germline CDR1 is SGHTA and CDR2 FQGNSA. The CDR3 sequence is CASNLDQGPTDTQYF. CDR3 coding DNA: TGTGCCAGCAACTTAGATCAGGGTCCCACAGATACGCAGTATTTC.